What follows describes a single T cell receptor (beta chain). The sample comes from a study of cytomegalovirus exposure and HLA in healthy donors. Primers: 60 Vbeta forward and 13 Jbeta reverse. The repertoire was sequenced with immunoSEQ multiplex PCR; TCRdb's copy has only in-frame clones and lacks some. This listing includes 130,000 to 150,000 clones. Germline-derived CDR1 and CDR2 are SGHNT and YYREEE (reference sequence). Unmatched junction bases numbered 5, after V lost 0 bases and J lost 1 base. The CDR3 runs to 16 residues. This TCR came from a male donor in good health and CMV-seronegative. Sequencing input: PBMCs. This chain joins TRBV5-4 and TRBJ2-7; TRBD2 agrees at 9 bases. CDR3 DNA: TGTGCCAGCAGCTTGGGTCTAGCGGGAATGTCCTACGAGCAGTACTTC. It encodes CASSLGLAGMSYEQYF.